The clone carrying this T cell receptor beta chain was counted between two and nine times. Its matching antigen is unknown. Deletions cut 4 bases from V and 3 bases from J, with 10 bases between. This CDR3 has 14 residues. Looked up from germline, CDR1 is MGHRA and CDR2 is YSYEKL. This entry comes from a study of beta chain features in type 1 diabetes. Notes on the study in general: Among type 1 diabetes patients, VDJ junctions had fewer insertions and more deletions. Sequencing the cDNA could make cells with high TCR expression show up more than they should. A moderate, significant TCRB CDR3 shortening appeared in type 1 diabetes across four CD4+ subsets.

What was sequenced were expressed TCRB transcripts, since all of the isolated RNA had been reverse transcribed. Average reads for naive, central memory and regulatory T cell samples were 3.5 million to 4.5 million. Produced via immunoSEQ multiplex PCR; TCRdb's table is partial and in-frame only. This table has more than 300,000 clones, around 12% appearing once. The J gene is TRBJ2-4, the V gene TRBV4-1; possible D gene TRBD2, 6 bases. Material: naive CD4+ T cells from blood. This clonotype originated in a woman aged 18-29 years with type 1 diabetes. The CDR3 here is CASSLLGGKNIQYF. DNA of the CDR3: TGCGCCAGCAGCCTTCTCGGGGGCAAAAACATTCAGTACTTC.